This T cell receptor (beta chain) was sequenced in a study of beta chain features in type 1 diabetes. This clone has only a few counts. Its matching antigen is unknown. The entirety of the isolated RNA underwent reverse transcription, so expressed TCRB transcripts were sequenced. Some clones are missing from TCRdb's copy, which holds only in-frame ones; the method was immunoSEQ multiplex PCR. This table has hundreds of thousands of clones, around an eighth appearing once. CDR3 length equals 17 residues. In germline, CDR1 is SGHTA, CDR2 FQGNSA. V trimming: 0 bases; J trimming: 7 bases; junction bases outside the gene matches: 9. Isolation of CD4+ naive, central memory, regulatory and stem cell-like memory cells was achieved by sorting via CD45RO/CCR7/CD25/CD127/CD95/CD27. Study-level results: Shorter TCRB CDR3s, moderately but significantly so, were found in Type 1 diabetes patients in all four CD4+ subsets. Type 1 diabetes patients showed fewer insertions and more deletions at VDJ junctions.

The rearrangement joins TRBV7-2 to TRBJ2-7; 13 nucleotides line up with TRBD2. The clonotype was recovered from a man between 18 and 35 years old with type 1 diabetes. The specimen sequenced was naive CD4+ T cells from blood. The CDR3 protein is CASSLALTSGRAFEQYF. The CDR3 DNA follows: TGTGCCAGCAGCTTAGCGCTTACTAGCGGGAGGGCCTTTGAGCAGTACTTC. The variable domain in full, completed from reference TRBV7-2 and TRBJ2-7, reads GAGVSQSPSNKVTEKGKDVELRCDPISGHTALYWYRQSLGQGLEFLIYFQGNSAPDKSGLPSDRFSAERTGGSVSTLTIQRTQQEDSAVYLCASSLALTSGRAFEQYFGPGTRLTVT.